A single T cell receptor beta chain is shown here with its context. This CDR3 is missing its conserved last phenylalanine or tryptophan, likely due to a read error. No DNA is shown, since the ends of the CDR3 on it are uncertain; the CDR3 is the one TCRdb lists. PCR was performed using 60 Vbeta and 13 Jbeta primers. Per the original methods: Approximately 11 million of the roughly 80 million unique TCR beta chains counted in a later analysis were shared. Repertoires were generated with immunoSEQ multiplex PCR, while TCRdb's copy carries only in-frame clones and drops some. For V, J and clone size, that table is used; D and trimming come from the DNA. Among more than 95,000 clones listed, 15% to 20% were seen once. CDR1 is MDHEN and CDR2 is SYDVKM in the germline V gene. The CDR3 length is 12 residues, termini included. The data were taken from a study of cytomegalovirus exposure and HLA in healthy donors.

The receptor comes from a female donor in good health and CMV-seropositive. The rearrangement joins TRBV28 to TRBJ2-7; TRBD2 reflects the table's D call only, with no check against the DNA. The sequencing input was PBMCs. The CDR3 region is CASSDYGGPISI.